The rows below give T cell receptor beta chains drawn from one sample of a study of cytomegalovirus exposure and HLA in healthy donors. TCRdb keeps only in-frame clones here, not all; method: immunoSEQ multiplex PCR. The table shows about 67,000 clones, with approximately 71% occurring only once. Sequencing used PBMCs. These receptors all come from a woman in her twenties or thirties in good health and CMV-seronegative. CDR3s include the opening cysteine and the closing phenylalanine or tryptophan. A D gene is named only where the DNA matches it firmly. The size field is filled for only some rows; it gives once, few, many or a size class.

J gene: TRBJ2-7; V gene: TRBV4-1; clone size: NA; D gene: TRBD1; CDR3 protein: CASSQDIARDRGYEQYF; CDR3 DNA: TGCGCCAGCAGCCAAGATATCGCCCGGGACAGAGGCTACGAGCAGTACTTC
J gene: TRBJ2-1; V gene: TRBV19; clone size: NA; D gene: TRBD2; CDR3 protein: CASSMGLAGVGYNEQFF; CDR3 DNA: TGTGCCAGTAGTATGGGGCTAGCGGGGGTAGGCTACAATGAGCAGTTCTTC
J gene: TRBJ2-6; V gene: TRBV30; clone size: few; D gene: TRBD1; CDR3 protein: CAWTDRRFSGANVLTF; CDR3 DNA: TGTGCCTGGACGGACAGGCGCTTCTCTGGGGCCAACGTCCTGACTTTC
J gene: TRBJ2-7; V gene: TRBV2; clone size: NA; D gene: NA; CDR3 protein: CASRNGVTAYEQYF; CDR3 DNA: TGTGCCAGCAGGAACGGAGTGACAGCCTACGAGCAGTACTTC
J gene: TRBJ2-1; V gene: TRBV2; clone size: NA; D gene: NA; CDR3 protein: CASSGGPDRKGEQFF; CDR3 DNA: TGTGCCAGCAGTGGGGGCCCTGACAGAAAAGGCGAGCAGTTCTTC
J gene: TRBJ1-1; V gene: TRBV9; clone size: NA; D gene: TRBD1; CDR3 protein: CASSPRQGATNTEAFF; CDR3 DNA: TGTGCCAGCAGCCCTAGACAGGGGGCAACGAACACTGAAGCTTTCTTT
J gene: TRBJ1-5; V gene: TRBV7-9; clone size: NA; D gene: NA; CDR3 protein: CASSPTGLGNQPQHF; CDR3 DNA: TGTGCCAGCAGCCCTACAGGGTTGGGCAATCAGCCCCAGCATTTT
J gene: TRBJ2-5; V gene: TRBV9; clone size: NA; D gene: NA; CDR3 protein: CASSVEWGGGETQYF; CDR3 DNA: TGTGCCAGCAGCGTAGAGTGGGGCGGCGGAGAGACCCAGTACTTC
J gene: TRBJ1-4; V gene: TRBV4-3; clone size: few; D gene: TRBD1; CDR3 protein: CASSQGTGEEKLFF; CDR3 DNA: TGCGCCAGCAGCCAGGGGACAGGGGAAGAAAAACTGTTTTTT
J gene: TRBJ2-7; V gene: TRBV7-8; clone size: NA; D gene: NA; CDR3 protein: CASKLEPAYEQYF; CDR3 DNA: TGTGCCAGCAAGCTGGAGCCGGCCTACGAGCAGTACTTC
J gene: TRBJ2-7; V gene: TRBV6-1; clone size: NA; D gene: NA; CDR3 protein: CASRGGADEQYF; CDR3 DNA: TGTGCCAGCAGGGGGGGGGCCGACGAGCAGTACTTC
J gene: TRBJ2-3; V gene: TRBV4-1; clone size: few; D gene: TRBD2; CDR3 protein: CASSQDRRLAGPSTDTQYF; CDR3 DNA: TGCGCCAGCAGCCAAGACCGCCGACTAGCGGGGCCTAGCACAGATACGCAGTATTTT
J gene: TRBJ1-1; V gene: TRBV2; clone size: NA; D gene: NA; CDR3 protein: CASRGLGGQVNTEAFF; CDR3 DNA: TGTGCCAGCAGGGGACTGGGGGGGCAGGTGAACACTGAAGCTTTCTTT
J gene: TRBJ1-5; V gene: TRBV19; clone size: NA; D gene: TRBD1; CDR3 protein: CASSKDRGSQPQHF; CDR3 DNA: TGTGCCAGTAGTAAGGACAGGGGCAGTCAGCCCCAGCATTTT
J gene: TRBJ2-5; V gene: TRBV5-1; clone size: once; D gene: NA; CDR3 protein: CASSWAGQQETQYF; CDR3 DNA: TGCGCCAGCAGCTGGGCGGGGCAGCAAGAGACCCAGTACTTC
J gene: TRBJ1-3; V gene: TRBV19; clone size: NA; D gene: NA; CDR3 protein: CASSPRSSGNTIYF; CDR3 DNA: TGTGCCAGTAGTCCACGGTCCTCTGGAAACACCATATATTTT
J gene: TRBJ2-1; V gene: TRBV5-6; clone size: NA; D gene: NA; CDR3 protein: CASSLRVSYNEQFF; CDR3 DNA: TGTGCCAGCAGCTTGCGTGTCTCCTACAATGAGCAGTTCTTC
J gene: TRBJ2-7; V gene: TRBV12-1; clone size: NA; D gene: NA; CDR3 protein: CASSSSLAGDVYEQYF; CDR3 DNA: TGTGCCAGCAGCTCCTCCTTAGCGGGGGACGTCTACGAGCAGTACTTC
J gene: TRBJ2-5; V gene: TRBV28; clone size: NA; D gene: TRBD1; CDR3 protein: CASRPGDRGQETQYF; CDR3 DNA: TGTGCCAGCAGACCCGGTGACAGGGGTCAAGAGACCCAGTACTTC
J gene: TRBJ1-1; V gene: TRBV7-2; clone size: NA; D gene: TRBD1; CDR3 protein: CAGSQPGTALNTEAFF; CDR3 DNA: TGTGCCGGCAGCCAACCCGGGACAGCGTTGAACACTGAAGCTTTCTTT
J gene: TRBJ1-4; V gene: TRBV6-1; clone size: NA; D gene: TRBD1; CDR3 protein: CASRTTGGWTEKLFF; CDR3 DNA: TGTGCCAGCAGGACCACAGGGGGCTGGACTGAAAAACTGTTTTTT
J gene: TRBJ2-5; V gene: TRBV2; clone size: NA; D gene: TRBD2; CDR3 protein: CASCPDGGETQYF; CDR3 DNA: TGTGCCAGCTGTCCGGACGGGGGGGAGACCCAGTACTTC
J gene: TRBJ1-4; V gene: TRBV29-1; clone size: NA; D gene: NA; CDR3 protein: CSVEDTTNEKLFF; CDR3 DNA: TGCAGCGTTGAGGACACAACTAATGAAAAACTGTTTTTT
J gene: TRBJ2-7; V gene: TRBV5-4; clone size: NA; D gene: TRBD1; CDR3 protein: CASSPRQGAYEQYF; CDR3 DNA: TGTGCCAGCAGCCCCCGACAGGGGGCCTACGAGCAGTACTTC
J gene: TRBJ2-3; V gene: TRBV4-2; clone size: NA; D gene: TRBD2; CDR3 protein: CASSLGGGPLSDTQYF; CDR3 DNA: TGTGCCAGCAGCTTGGGCGGGGGGCCCTTATCAGATACGCAGTATTTT
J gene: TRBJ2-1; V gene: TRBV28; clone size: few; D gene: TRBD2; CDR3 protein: CASNLLGGLAGGQFF; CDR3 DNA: TGTGCCAGCAACCTTCTCGGGGGACTAGCGGGGGGCCAGTTCTTC
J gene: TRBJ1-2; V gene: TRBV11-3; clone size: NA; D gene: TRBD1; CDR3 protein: CASSITGGRGITF; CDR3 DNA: TGTGCCAGCAGCATAACAGGGGGGCGCGGGATCACCTTC
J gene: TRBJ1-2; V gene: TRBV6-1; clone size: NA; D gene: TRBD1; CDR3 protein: CAILEQGAPSEGYTF; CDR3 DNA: TGTGCCATCTTAGAACAGGGGGCGCCGTCTGAAGGCTACACCTTC
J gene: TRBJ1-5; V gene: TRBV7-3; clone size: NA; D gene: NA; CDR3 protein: CASSLSQNNQPQHF; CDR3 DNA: TGTGCCAGCAGCTTAAGCCAGAACAATCAGCCCCAGCATTTT
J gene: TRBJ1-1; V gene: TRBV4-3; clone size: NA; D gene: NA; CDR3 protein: CASSQDPGLNTEAFF; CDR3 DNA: TGCGCCAGCAGCCAAGATCCGGGTCTGAACACTGAAGCTTTCTTT
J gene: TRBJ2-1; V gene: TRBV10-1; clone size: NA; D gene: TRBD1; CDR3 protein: CASSDDRVGEQFF; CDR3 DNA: TGCGCCAGCAGTGACGACAGGGTTGGTGAGCAGTTCTTC
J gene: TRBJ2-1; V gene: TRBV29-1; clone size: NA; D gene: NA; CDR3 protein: CSVDPPIARQYNEQFF; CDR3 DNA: TGCAGCGTTGACCCCCCGATAGCGAGGCAATACAATGAGCAGTTCTTC
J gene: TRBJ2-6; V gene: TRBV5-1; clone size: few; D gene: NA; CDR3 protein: CASRNLGGSGANVLTF; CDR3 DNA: TGCGCCAGCAGAAACCTCGGAGGCTCTGGGGCCAACGTCCTGACTTTC
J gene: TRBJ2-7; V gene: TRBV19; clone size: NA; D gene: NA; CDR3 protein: CASREGDEQYF; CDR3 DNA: TGTGCCAGCAGAGAGGGGGACGAGCAGTACTTC
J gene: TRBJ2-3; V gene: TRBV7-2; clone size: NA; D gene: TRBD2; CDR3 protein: CASSSGLAGGYTDTQYF; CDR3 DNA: TGTGCCAGCAGCTCTGGACTAGCGGGGGGATACACAGATACGCAGTATTTT
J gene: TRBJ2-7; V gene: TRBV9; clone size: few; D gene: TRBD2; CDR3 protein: CASSPRTSATYEQYF; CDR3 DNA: TGTGCCAGCAGCCCTAGGACTAGCGCGACCTACGAGCAGTACTTC
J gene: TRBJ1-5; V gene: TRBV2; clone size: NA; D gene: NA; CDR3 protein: CASSPDIPDRLSNQPQHF; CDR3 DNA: TGTGCCAGCAGTCCTGATATCCCCGACAGGCTTAGCAATCAGCCCCAGCATTTT
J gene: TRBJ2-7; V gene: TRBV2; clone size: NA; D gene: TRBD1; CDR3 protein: CASNTDRGGSYEQYF; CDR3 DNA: TGTGCCAGCAATACGGACAGGGGGGGAAGCTACGAGCAGTACTTC